The clone carrying this TCR beta chain has at least ten counts. Its antigen is unknown. This CDR3 is 15 amino acids long. V was shortened by 0 bases and J by 1 base, with 9 bases between the two germline ends. Germline V gives CDR1 LNHNV, CDR2 YYDKDF (reference sequence). The TCRbeta library was prepared with unique molecular identifiers. TCRdb reanalysed the PCR reads using MiXCR and keeps one entry per CDR3 protein. The sample records about 200,000 distinct CDR3 sequences, around 7.7% being singletons. These data come from a study of T-cell reconstitution after alpha-beta-depleted transplantation in children. Findings and limits, study-wide: Reportedly, roughly two months post-transplant, alpha-beta T cells arose from several hundred expanded graft clones. Once a year had passed after transplant, T-cell counts and diversity came mostly from newly produced T cells. The study traced high day-60 TCRbeta diversity in some patients to surviving recipient T cells and thymic progenitors.

The sequenced sample was PBMCs, mostly from graft donor cells, obtained 360 days after TCRalphabeta/CD19-depleted stem cell transplant. The rearrangement joins TRBV15 to TRBJ2-5, with D perhaps given as TRBD1 or TRBD2 (5 bases each). The sequence came from a male patient between 2 and 9 years old who had a stem cell transplant for acute myeloid leukemia, so the T cells may come from the graft donor. The DNA for the CDR3 is TGTGCCACCAGCAGAGATGGGACGACCCAAGAGACCCAGTACTTC. Its protein is CATSRDGTTQETQYF. Variable domain in full (rest from reference TRBV15 and TRBJ2-5): DAMVIQNPRYQVTQFGKPVTLSCSQTLNHNVMYWYQQKSSQAPKLLFHYYDKDFNNEADTPDNFQSRRPNTSFCFLDIRSPGLGDTAMYLCATSRDGTTQETQYFGPGTRLLVL.